This entry concerns a single T cell receptor beta chain. Its antigen is unknown. As handled by the study authors: ImmunoSEQ only sent back junction sequences with no quality scores, so filtering was done differently. The protocol was immunoSEQ multiplex PCR, while the TCRdb copy is restricted to in-frame clones and leaves out a portion. V, J and clone size reflect that table, while D and trimming were determined from the DNA. The data contain roughly 2,000,000 clones, approximately 95% of them seen just once; the ten biggest clones take up around 1.2%. The record originates from a study of shared clonotypes between healthy human individuals. Looking at the study overall: Per donor, three plates held CD4 naive cells, three held CD4 memory, two held CD8 naive and one held CD8 memory.

Positive CCR7 selection of CD45RO-negative cells yielded the naive CD8 cells, and terminally differentiated effector memory CD45RA+ cells were excluded. Germline-derived CDR1 and CDR2 are MDHEN and SYDVKM. The CDR3 extends over 15 amino acids. V lost 4 bases and J 3 bases, leaving 15 bases between the germline ends. Study observations and caveats: Naive CD4 clonotypes overlapped across several donors at roughly 5.1%.

The V gene is TRBV28, the J gene TRBJ1-1; weak D call: TRBD1 (5 bases). Source material: naive CD8+ T cells sorted from blood. The receptor was derived from a young man in good health. CDR3: CASSSPREMDTEAFF. The CDR3 nucleotides read TGTGCCAGCAGTTCGCCCAGGGAAATGGACACTGAAGCTTTCTTT.